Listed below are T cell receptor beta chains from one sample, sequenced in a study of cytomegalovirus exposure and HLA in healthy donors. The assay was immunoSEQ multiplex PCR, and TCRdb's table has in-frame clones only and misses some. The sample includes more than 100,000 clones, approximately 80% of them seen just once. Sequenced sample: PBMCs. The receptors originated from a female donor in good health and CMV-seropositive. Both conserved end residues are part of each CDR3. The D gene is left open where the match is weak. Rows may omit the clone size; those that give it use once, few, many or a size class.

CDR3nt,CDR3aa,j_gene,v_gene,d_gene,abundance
TGTGCCAGCAGTTTAAAGGGGATGGACCAGCCCCAGCATTTT,CASSLKGMDQPQHF,TRBJ1-5,TRBV27,NA,once
TGTGCCAGCAGTTACGATAGGAACACTGAAGCTTTCTTT,CASSYDRNTEAFF,TRBJ1-1,TRBV6-6,NA,few
TGTGCCAGTAGTTCGGTGGAGGCCACCGGTCCCAGGGCTTTCTTT,CASSSVEATGPRAFF,TRBJ1-1,TRBV19,NA,NA
TGTGCCAGCAGCTTGTTTACAGGGAAGGAACACAATGAGCAGTTCTTC,CASSLFTGKEHNEQFF,TRBJ2-1,TRBV5-4,NA,NA
TGTGCCAGCAGTTACGGCGGGGGGGATCCGACAGATACGCAGTATTTT,CASSYGGGDPTDTQYF,TRBJ2-3,TRBV6-5,TRBD2,NA
TGTGCCAGCAGTTACGATCGGGTCGGGAACACTGAAGCTTTCTTT,CASSYDRVGNTEAFF,TRBJ1-1,TRBV6-6,NA,NA
TGCAGGGCAGGCTTGAGCACTGAAGCTTTCTTT,CRAGLSTEAFF,TRBJ1-1,TRBV20-1,NA,NA
TGTGCCAGTAGCACCCGACAGAATGGCTACACCTTC,CASSTRQNGYTF,TRBJ1-2,TRBV19,NA,NA
TGTGCCACCAGCAGAGTAGTCGTGCCGACAGGGAAGAATGGCTACACCTTC,CATSRVVVPTGKNGYTF,TRBJ1-2,TRBV15,TRBD1,NA
TGCGCCAGCAGCTTCCGCCAGGGGGCTGGAGATACGCAGTATTTT,CASSFRQGAGDTQYF,TRBJ2-3,TRBV5-1,TRBD1,NA
TGTGCCTGGGGCCCCGGCGGTAGCAATCAGCCCCAGCATTTT,CAWGPGGSNQPQHF,TRBJ1-5,TRBV30,NA,NA
TGTGCCAGCAGTGAAGCCGGGACAGCGTACAATGAGCAGTTCTTC,CASSEAGTAYNEQFF,TRBJ2-1,TRBV6-1,TRBD1,NA
TGTGCCAGCAGCTTGGCCGGGGTGCCGTATGGCTACACCTTC,CASSLAGVPYGYTF,TRBJ1-2,TRBV5-6,NA,NA
TGTGCCAGCAGTGCAGGGGTTGGAGGCTACACCTTC,CASSAGVGGYTF,TRBJ1-2,TRBV2,NA,NA
TGTGCCAGCAGCAAGACAGGGGAAGGTTCACCCCTCCACTTT,CASSKTGEGSPLHF,TRBJ1-6,TRBV9,TRBD1,NA
TGCGCCAGCAGCCACGGCGGGTCCTACACCGGGGAGCTGTTTTTT,CASSHGGSYTGELFF,TRBJ2-2,TRBV4-1,NA,NA
TGTGCCAGCAGCTTATTTCCTAGCGGGGACAATGAGCAGTTCTTC,CASSLFPSGDNEQFF,TRBJ2-1,TRBV7-3,TRBD2,NA